A selection of T cell receptor beta chains follows, all from one sample in a study of T cells in tumors after PD-1 blockade. Sequencing used immunoSEQ multiplex PCR; TCRdb keeps in-frame clones, though not all of them. This table holds roughly 50,000 clones, roughly 80% found once. The source was PBMCs, collected before anti-PD-1 treatment. These receptors were collected from a human donor with basal cell carcinoma. Each CDR3 is given with its conserved first and last residue. Each record gives: CDR3 DNA, CDR3 protein, V gene, D gene, J gene. A D gene is named only where the DNA matches it firmly.

TGTGCCAGCAGCTTGGGAGGACTAGCGGGGGGCCCCAACACCGGGGAGCTGTTTTTT CASSLGGLAGGPNTGELFF TRBV5-4 TRBD2 TRBJ2-2
TGCGCCAGCAGCTTGGAGAGCGGCTACAATGAGCAGTTCTTC CASSLESGYNEQFF TRBV5-1 - TRBJ2-1
TGTGCCAGCAGCGGGACAGGGATGGTAGGCGAGCAGTACTTC CASSGTGMVGEQYF TRBV9 TRBD1 TRBJ2-7
TGTGCCTGGAGGGAGCGGGGAAACACCATATATTTT CAWRERGNTIYF TRBV30 - TRBJ1-3
TGTGCCAGCAGCTCCTCCGGGGGGCCCTACGAGCAGTACTTC CASSSSGGPYEQYF TRBV7-2 - TRBJ2-7
TGCGCCAGCAGCCAAGAAGGAACGGGACAGGGGTTTTCACCCCTCCACTTT CASSQEGTGQGFSPLHF TRBV4-1 TRBD1 TRBJ1-6
TGCGCCAGCAGCCCCGGAATAGGACAGAACACCGGGGAGCTGTTTTTT CASSPGIGQNTGELFF TRBV5-1 - TRBJ2-2
TGTGCCTGGAGTAACAGGGGCGGTAACATTCAGTACTTC CAWSNRGGNIQYF TRBV30 TRBD1 TRBJ2-4
TGTGCCAGCAGTGGGGGATCTCCCCGGAACAACTATGGCTACACCTTC CASSGGSPRNNYGYTF TRBV6-1 - TRBJ1-2
TGTGCCAGCAGCCAAGTAACTGGGGATACGCAGTATTTT CASSQVTGDTQYF TRBV4-2 - TRBJ2-3